This T cell receptor (beta chain) was sequenced during a study of Graves' ophthalmopathy and Graves' hyperthyroidism. The TCR beta CDR3 regions underwent amplification from RNA transcripts. First-round RT-PCR employed HTBI primers, with a second-round multiplex PCR after it. TCRdb recomputed calls from the multiplex PCR reads with MiXCR, one row per CDR3 protein. This table has about 240,000 distinct CDR3 sequences, around 50% appearing once. The CDR3 spans 15 residues. Germline CDR1 SGHVS, CDR2 FQNEAQ. Trimming removed 0 bases from V and 3 bases from J, with 12 bases in between. The sample holds a few counts of this clonotype.

This clonotype was sampled from an adult man with Graves' ophthalmopathy. Sequenced input: peripheral blood. V usage is TRBV7-8 and J usage is TRBJ2-7; D unclear. The CDR3 nucleotides read TGTGCCAGCAGCTTAGCACGGCTCGAGATCTACGAGCAGTACTTC. Amino acid sequence: CASSLARLEIYEQYF.